Shown below are 6 T cell receptor beta chains from a single sample sequenced in a study of blood T cells in healthy people across ages. Primed by a sample-barcoded 5' primer and a J-beta primer mix, a second PCR proceeded for about 7 to 11 cycles. TCRdb independently ran MiXCR on the 5' RACE reads; one entry per CDR3 protein. The table includes about 1.8 million distinct CDR3 sequences, 49% detected once. The specimen was blood. The receptors come from a woman aged 40 to 50 in good health.

The chain joins TRBV7-2 to TRBJ1-1, with 7 nucleotides matching TRBD1. The CDR3 consists of 14 residues. Germline CDR1 SGHTA, CDR2 FQGNSA. Losses at the gene ends were 5 bases for V and 4 bases for J; bases not matched to a gene: 7. The CDR3 region has the DNA TGTGCCAGCAGCCGAGGGGGCGCGGTCACTGAAGCTTTCTTT. This encodes CASSRGGAVTEAFF.

This clonotype has only a few counts. The chain combines TRBV20-1 with TRBJ2-7, with D tentatively TRBD1 or TRBD2 (5 bases each). Trimming removed 3 bases at V and 4 bases at J, with 22 bases between. There are 16 residues in the CDR3. Germline loops: CDR1 DFQATT, CDR2 SNEGSKA (reference sequence). The DNA of the CDR3 is TGCAGTGCTAGCTCATGGGGCTTGGGACCACAATACGAGCAGTACTTC. Translating gives CSASSWGLGPQYEQYF.

This clonotype came up a few times. The rearrangement joins TRBV6-5 to TRBJ2-5; no definite D call. The CDR3 is made up of 15 amino acids. Germline loops: CDR1 MNHEY, CDR2 SVGAGI. The V end was cut by 0 bases, the J end by 2 bases, with 10 bases between. CDR3 nucleotide sequence: TGTGCCAGCAGTTACTCGATAATTAATCAAGAGACCCAGTACTTC. Amino acids: CASSYSIINQETQYF.

The chain recombines TRBV29-1 with TRBJ2-1; perhaps TRBD2 as D (5 bases). Deletions cut 4 bases from V and 9 bases from J, with 10 bases between. Looked up from germline, CDR1 is SQVTM and CDR2 is ANQGSEA. The CDR3 runs 11 residues. CDR3 coding DNA: TGCAGCGTTGTAGGGCGGGTTGAGCAGTTCTTC. It specifies CSVVGRVEQFF.

This rearrangement joins TRBV20-1 to TRBJ1-1; TRBD1 might be the D (6 bases). Germline CDR1 is DFQATT and CDR2 is SNEGSKA (reference sequence). CDR3 length: 15 amino acids. The ends were cut back, 3 bases at V and 4 bases at J, with 18 bases in the middle. The CDR3 here is CSASQSTRGTTEAFF. As DNA, the CDR3 is TGCAGTGCTAGTCAGTCCACCAGGGGCACCACTGAAGCTTTCTTT.

The V call is TRBV28, the J call TRBJ2-3; no clear D gene. V shed 5 bases and J shed 2 bases, with 11 bases lying between them. The CDR3 totals 14 residues. Germline assignment: CDR1 MDHEN and CDR2 SYDVKM. CDR3 protein: CASSPPRYTDTQYF. The CDR3 coding sequence is TGTGCCAGCAGTCCGCCGCGGTACACAGATACGCAGTATTTT.